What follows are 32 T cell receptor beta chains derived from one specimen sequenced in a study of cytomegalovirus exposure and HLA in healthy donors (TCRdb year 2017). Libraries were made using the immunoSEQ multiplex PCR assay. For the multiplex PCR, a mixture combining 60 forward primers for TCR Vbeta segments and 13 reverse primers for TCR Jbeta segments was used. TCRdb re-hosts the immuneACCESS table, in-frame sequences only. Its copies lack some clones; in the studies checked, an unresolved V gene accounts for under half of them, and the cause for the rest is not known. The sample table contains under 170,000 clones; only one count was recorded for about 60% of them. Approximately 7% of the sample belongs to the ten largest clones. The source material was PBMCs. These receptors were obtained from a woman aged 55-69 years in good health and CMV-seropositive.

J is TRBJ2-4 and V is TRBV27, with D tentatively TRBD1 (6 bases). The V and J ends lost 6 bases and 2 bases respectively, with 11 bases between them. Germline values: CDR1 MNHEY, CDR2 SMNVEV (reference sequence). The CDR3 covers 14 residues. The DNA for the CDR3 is TGTGCCAGCAGACGGGACACCTCCAAAAACATTCAGTACTTC. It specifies CASRRDTSKNIQYF.

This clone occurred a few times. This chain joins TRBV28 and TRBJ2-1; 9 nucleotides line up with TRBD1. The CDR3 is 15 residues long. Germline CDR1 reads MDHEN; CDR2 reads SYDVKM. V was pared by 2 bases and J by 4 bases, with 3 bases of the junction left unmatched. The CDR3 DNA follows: TGTGCCAGCAGTTTAGGGACAGGGTTATACAATGAGCAGTTCTTC. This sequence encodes CASSLGTGLYNEQFF.

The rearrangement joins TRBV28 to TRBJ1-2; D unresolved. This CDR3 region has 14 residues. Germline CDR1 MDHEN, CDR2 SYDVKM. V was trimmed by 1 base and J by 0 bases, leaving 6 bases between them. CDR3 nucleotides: TGTGCCAGCAGTTTATACGGGGCTAACTATGGCTACACCTTC. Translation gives CASSLYGANYGYTF.

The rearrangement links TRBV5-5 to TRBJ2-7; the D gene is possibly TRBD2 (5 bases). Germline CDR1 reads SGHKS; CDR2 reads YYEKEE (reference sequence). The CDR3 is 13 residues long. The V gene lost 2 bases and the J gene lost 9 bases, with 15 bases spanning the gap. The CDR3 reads CASSFGSSRVQYF. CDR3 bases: TGTGCCAGCAGCTTCGGCAGCTCGAGGGTGCAGTACTTC. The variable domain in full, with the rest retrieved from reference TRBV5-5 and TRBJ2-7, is DAGVTQSPTHLIKTRGQQVTLRCSPISGHKSVSWYQQVLGQGPQFIFQYYEKEERGRGNFPDRFSARQFPNYSSELNVNALLLGDSALYLCASSFGSSRVQYFGPGTRLTVT.

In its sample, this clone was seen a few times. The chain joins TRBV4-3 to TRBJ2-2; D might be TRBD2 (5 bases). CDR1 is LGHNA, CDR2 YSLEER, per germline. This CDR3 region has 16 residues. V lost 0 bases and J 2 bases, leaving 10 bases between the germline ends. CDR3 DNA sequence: TGCGCCAGCAGCCAAGAACTAGGGTCCAACACCGGGGAGCTGTTTTTT. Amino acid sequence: CASSQELGSNTGELFF.

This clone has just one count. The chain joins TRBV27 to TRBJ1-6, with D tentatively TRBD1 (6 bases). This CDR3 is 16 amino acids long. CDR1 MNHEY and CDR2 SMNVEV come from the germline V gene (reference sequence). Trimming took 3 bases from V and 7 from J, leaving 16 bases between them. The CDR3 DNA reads TGTGCCAGCAGTTTGTATCGGGGGGGCGGCAATTCACCCCTCCACTTT. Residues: CASSLYRGGGNSPLHF.

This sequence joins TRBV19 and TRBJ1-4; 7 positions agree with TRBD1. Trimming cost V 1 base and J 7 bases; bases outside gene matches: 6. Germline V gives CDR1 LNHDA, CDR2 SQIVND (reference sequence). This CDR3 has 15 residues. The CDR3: CASSIGDRRPEKLFF. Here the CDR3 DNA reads TGTGCCAGTAGTATAGGGGACAGACGGCCTGAAAAACTGTTTTTT. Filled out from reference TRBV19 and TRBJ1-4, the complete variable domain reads DGGITQSPKYLFRKEGQNVTLSCEQNLNHDAMYWYRQDPGQGLRLIYYSQIVNDFQKGDIAEGYSVSREKKESFPLTVTSAQKNPTAFYLCASSIGDRRPEKLFFGSGTQLSVL.

In DNA, the CDR3 is TGTGCCAGCAGCGTCCGACACAGTGTTTCCCCCTCTGGGGCCAACGTCCTGACTTTC. Amino acids: CASSVRHSVSPSGANVLTF. The chain is built from TRBV9 and TRBJ2-6, with D unresolved. The CDR3 has 19 residues. V lost 2 bases and J 0 bases, leaving 18 bases between the germline ends. Germline V lookup: CDR1 SGDLS, CDR2 YYNGEE.

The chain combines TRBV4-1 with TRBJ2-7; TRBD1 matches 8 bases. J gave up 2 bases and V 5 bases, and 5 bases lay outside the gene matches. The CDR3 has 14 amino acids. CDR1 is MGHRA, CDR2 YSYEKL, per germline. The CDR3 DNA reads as TGCGCCAGCAGCGCGCGGACAGGGCCCTACGAGCAGTACTTC. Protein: CASSARTGPYEQYF.

For the CDR3, the DNA is TGTGCCAGCAGCCTCAGGGGGAACCTTAACACTGAAGCTTTCTTT. Translation gives CASSLRGNLNTEAFF. This chain uses TRBV7-2 with TRBJ1-1, with TRBD1 matching 7 bases. CDR1 SGHTA and CDR2 FQGNSA come from the germline V gene. The CDR3 consists of 15 residues. The trim removed 5 bases at V and 2 bases at J, leaving 8 bases unmatched. Full variable domain (outside the CDR3, taken from reference TRBV7-2 and TRBJ1-1): GAGVSQSPSNKVTEKGKDVELRCDPISGHTALYWYRQSLGQGLEFLIYFQGNSAPDKSGLPSDRFSAERTGGSVSTLTIQRTQQEDSAVYLCASSLRGNLNTEAFFGQGTRLTVV.

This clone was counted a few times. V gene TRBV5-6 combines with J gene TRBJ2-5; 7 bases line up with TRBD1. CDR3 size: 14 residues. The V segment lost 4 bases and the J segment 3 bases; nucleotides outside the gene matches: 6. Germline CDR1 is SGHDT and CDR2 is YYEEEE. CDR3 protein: CASSRTGDEETQYF. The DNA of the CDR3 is TGTGCCAGCAGCCGAACAGGGGATGAAGAGACCCAGTACTTC.

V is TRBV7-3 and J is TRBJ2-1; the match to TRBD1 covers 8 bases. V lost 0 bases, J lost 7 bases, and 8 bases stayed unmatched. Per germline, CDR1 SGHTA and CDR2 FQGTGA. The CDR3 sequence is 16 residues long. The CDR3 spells CASSLTRATGDNEQFF. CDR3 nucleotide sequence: TGTGCCAGCAGCTTAACGAGGGCGACAGGGGATAATGAGCAGTTCTTC. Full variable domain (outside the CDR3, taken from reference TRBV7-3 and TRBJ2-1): GAGVSQTPSNKVTEKGKYVELRCDPISGHTALYWYRQSLGQGPEFLIYFQGTGAADDSGLPNDRFFAVRPEGSVSTLKIQRTERGDSAVYLCASSLTRATGDNEQFFGPGTRLTVL.

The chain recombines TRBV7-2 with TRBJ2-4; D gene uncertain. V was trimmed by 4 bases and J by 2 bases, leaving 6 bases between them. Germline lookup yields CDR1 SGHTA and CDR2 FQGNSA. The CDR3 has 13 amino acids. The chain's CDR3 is CASSSAPKNIQYF. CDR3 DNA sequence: TGTGCCAGCAGCTCCGCGCCCAAAAACATTCAGTACTTC.

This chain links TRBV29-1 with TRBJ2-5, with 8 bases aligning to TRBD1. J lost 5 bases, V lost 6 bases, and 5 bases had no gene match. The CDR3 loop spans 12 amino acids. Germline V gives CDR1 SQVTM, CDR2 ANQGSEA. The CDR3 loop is CSVDRVWETQYF. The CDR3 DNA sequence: TGCAGCGTGGACAGGGTCTGGGAGACCCAGTACTTC.

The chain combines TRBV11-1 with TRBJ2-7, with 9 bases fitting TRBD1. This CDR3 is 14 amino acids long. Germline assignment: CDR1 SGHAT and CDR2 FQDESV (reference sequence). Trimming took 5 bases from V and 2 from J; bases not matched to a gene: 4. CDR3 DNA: TGTGCCAGCAGCGTGGGACAGGGAGCCTACGAGCAGTACTTC. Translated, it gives CASSVGQGAYEQYF.

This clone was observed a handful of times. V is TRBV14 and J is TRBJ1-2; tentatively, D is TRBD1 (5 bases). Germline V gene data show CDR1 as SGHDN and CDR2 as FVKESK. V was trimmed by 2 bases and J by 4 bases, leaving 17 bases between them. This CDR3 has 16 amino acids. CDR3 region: CASSQTTGFSSYGYTF. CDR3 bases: TGTGCCAGCAGCCAAACAACAGGTTTCTCGAGCTATGGCTACACCTTC.

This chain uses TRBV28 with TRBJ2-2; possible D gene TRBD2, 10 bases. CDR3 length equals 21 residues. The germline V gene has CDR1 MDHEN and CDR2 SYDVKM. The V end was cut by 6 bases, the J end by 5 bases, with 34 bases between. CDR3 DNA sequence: TGTGCCAGCAGCCAAGAACCCGGGACAGGGCCTAGCGGGAGTTATACCGGGGAGCTGTTTTTT. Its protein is CASSQEPGTGPSGSYTGELFF.

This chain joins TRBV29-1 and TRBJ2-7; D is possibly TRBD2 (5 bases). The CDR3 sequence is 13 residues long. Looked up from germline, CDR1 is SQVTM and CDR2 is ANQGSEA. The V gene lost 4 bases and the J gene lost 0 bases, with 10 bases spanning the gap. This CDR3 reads CSVVGESSYEQYF. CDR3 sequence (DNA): TGCAGCGTTGTCGGGGAAAGCTCCTACGAGCAGTACTTC.

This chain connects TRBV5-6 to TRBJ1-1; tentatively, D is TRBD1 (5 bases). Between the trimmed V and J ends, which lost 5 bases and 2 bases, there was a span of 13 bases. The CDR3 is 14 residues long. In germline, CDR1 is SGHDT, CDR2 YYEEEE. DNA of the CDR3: TGTGCCAGCAGAAACGGGGGGGTTAACACTGAAGCTTTCTTT. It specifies CASRNGGVNTEAFF.

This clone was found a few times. The CDR3 sequence is CASSVATGTYEQYF. Here the CDR3 DNA reads TGTGCCAGCAGCGTAGCCACAGGGACCTACGAGCAGTACTTC. The chain carries TRBV9 and TRBJ2-7; D is perhaps TRBD1 (6 bases). V dropped 0 bases and J dropped 2 bases, with 9 bases sitting between them. CDR1 is SGDLS, CDR2 YYNGEE, per germline. The CDR3 has 14 residues.

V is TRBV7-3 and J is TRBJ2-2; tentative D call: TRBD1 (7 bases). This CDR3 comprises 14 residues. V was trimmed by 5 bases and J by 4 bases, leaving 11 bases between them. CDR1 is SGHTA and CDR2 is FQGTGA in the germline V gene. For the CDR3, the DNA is TGTGCCAGCAGCGCGGGACAGACCACCGGGGAGCTGTTTTTT. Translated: CASSAGQTTGELFF.

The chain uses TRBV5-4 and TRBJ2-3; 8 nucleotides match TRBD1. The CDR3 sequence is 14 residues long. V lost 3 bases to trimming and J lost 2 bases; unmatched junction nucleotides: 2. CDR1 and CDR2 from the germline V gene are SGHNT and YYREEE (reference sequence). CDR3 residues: CASSSGQATDTQYF. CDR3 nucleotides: TGTGCCAGCAGCTCGGGACAGGCCACAGATACGCAGTATTTT. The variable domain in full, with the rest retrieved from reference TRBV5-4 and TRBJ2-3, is ETGVTQSPTHLIKTRGQQVTLRCSSQSGHNTVSWYQQALGQGPQFIFQYYREEENGRGNFPPRFSGLQFPNYSSELNVNALELDDSALYLCASSSGQATDTQYFGPGTRLTVL.

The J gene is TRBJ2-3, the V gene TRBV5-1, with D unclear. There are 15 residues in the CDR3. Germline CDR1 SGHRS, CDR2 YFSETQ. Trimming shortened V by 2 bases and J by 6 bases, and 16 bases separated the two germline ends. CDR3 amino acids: CASSLGWLEVDTQYF. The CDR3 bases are TGCGCCAGCAGCTTAGGCTGGCTTGAGGTTGATACGCAGTATTTT.

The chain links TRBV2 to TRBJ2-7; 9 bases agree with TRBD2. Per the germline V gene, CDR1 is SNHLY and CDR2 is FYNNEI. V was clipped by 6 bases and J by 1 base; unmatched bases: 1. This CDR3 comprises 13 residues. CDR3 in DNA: TGTGCCAGCAGGGGACTAGCTTCCTACGAGCAGTACTTC. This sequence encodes CASRGLASYEQYF.

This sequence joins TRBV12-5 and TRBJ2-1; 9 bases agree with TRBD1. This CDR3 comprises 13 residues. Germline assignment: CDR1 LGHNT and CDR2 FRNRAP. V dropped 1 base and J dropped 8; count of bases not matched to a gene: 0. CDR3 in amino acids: CASGLGTGDEQFF. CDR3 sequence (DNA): TGTGCTAGTGGTTTGGGGACAGGGGATGAGCAGTTCTTC. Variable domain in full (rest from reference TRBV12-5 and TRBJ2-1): DARVTQTPRHKVTEMGQEVTMRCQPILGHNTVFWYRQTMMQGLELLAYFRNRAPLDDSGMPKDRFSAEMPDATLATLKIQPSEPRDSAVYFCASGLGTGDEQFFGPGTRLTVL.

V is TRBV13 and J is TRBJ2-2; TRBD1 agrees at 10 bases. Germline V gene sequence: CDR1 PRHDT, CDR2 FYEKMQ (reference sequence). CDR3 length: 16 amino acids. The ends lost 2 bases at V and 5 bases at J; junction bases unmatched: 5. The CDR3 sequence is CASSLTGTGETGELFF. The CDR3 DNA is TGTGCCAGCAGCTTAACGGGGACAGGGGAGACCGGGGAGCTGTTTTTT.

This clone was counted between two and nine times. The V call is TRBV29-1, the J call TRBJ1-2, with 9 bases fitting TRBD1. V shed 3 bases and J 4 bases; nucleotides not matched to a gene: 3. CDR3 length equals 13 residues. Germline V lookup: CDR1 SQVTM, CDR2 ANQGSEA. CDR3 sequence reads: CSVEGQGSYGYTF. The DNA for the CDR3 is TGCAGCGTTGAGGGACAGGGAAGCTATGGCTACACCTTC.

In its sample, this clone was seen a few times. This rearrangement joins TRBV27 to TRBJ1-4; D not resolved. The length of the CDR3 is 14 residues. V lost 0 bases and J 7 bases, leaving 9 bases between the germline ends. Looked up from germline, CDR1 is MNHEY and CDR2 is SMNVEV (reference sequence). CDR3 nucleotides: TGTGCCAGCAGTTTATCCGTCCGGGTTGAAAAACTGTTTTTT. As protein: CASSLSVRVEKLFF.

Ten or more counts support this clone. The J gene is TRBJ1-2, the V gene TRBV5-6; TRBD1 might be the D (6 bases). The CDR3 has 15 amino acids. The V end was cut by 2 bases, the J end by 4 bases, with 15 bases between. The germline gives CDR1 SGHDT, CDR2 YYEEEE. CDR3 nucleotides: TGTGCCAGCAGCTTAAGGGGACAAGAATTCTATGGCTACACCTTC. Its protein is CASSLRGQEFYGYTF.

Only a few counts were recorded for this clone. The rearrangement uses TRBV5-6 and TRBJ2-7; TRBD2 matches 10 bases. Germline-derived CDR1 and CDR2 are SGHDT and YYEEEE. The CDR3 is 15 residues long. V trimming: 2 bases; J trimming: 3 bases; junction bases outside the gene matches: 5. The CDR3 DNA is TGTGCCAGCAGCTTTACTAGCGGGAATAGCTACGAGCAGTACTTC. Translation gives CASSFTSGNSYEQYF.

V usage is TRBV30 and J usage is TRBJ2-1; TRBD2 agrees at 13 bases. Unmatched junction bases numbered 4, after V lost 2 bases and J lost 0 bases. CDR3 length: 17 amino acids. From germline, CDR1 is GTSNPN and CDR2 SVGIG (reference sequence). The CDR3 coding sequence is TGTGCCTGGAGTTCGACTAGCGGGAGGACCTCCTACAATGAGCAGTTCTTC. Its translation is CAWSSTSGRTSYNEQFF.

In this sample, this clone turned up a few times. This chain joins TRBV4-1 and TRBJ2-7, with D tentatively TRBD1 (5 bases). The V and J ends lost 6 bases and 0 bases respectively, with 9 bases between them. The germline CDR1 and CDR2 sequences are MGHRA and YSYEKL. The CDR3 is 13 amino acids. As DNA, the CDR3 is TGCGCCAGCAGACAGCAGGGCTCCTACGAGCAGTACTTC. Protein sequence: CASRQQGSYEQYF.